These 17 T cell receptor beta chains originate from one sample sequenced in a study of graft-versus-host responses after intestinal transplantation. No antigen has been assigned to these receptors. The table came from immunoSEQ multiplex PCR; TCRdb's copy has only in-frame clones and leaves some out. Among about 100,000 clones listed, about 90% were seen once. The specimen was unstimulated CD4+ T cells sorted from spleen or lymph node cells, collected before transplant. The receptors originated from a human donor who was the organ donor for an intestinal transplant.

The chain employs TRBV11-1 and TRBJ2-1, with D unclear. The germline V and J ends were trimmed by 1 base and 5 bases, with 6 bases remaining between them. There are 13 residues in the CDR3. CDR1 SGHAT and CDR2 FQDESV come from the germline V gene (reference sequence). CDR3 nucleotide sequence: TGTGCCAGCAGCTTAGTTTCCCACAATGAGCAGTTCTTC. Amino acid sequence: CASSLVSHNEQFF.

V gene TRBV2 combines with J gene TRBJ2-3; D is ambiguous. The germline V gene has CDR1 SNHLY and CDR2 FYNNEI. V was shortened by 9 bases and J by 2 bases, with 18 bases between the two germline ends. The CDR3 loop spans 15 amino acids. The CDR3 DNA reads as TGTGCCAGTCCCCGGCCGATCCAGTCCACAGATACGCAGTATTTT. As protein: CASPRPIQSTDTQYF.

The chain links TRBV6-4 to TRBJ1-6; perhaps TRBD1 as D (6 bases). Trimming cost V 3 bases and J 10 bases, with 16 bases left between them. The germline V gene has CDR1 MRHNA and CDR2 SNTAGT. This CDR3 is built from 15 residues. CDR3 in DNA: TGTGCCAGCAGTGAAGCGACAGGTTTGGGGTCACCCCTCCACTTT. This gives the protein CASSEATGLGSPLHF.

CDR3 nucleotides: TGTGCCTGGGGTATCTATGACCTTAATTCACCCCTCCACTTT. This codes for CAWGIYDLNSPLHF. V is TRBV30 and J is TRBJ1-6; D is unclear. CDR1 is GTSNPN, CDR2 SVGIG, per germline (reference sequence). The CDR3 is 14 residues long. The V and J ends lost 5 bases and 6 bases respectively, with 14 bases between them. The variable domain in full, completed from reference TRBV30 and TRBJ1-6, reads SQTIHQWPATLVQPVGSPLSLECTVEGTSNPNLYWYRQAAGRGLQLLFYSVGIGQISSEVPQNLSASRPQDRQFILSSKKLLLSDSGFYLCAWGIYDLNSPLHFGNGTRLTVT.

V is TRBV7-3 and J is TRBJ1-3, with D hard to call. With 1 base removed from V and 1 base from J, the gap between germline ends came to 11 bases. The germline V gene encodes CDR1 SGHTA and CDR2 FQGTGA. CDR3 size: 16 residues. CDR3 DNA: TGTGCCAGCAGCTTAAGTTCAACGGGTTCTGGAAACACCATATATTTT. Translated, it gives CASSLSSTGSGNTIYF.

The rearrangement joins TRBV4-1 to TRBJ2-3; 9 bases map to TRBD1. The V and J ends lost 2 bases and 0 bases, in that order; junction bases with no gene match: 12. The CDR3 is 19 amino acids. Germline assignment: CDR1 MGHRA and CDR2 YSYEKL. The CDR3 region has the DNA TGCGCCAGCAGCCAAAAACGGGGAGCCGGACAGGGGAGCACAGATACGCAGTATTTT. Its protein is CASSQKRGAGQGSTDTQYF.

The genes are TRBV5-6 and TRBJ1-6; 7 bases are shared with TRBD1. Germline CDR1 is SGHDT and CDR2 is YYEEEE. The CDR3 loop spans 16 amino acids. J was trimmed by 5 bases and V by 1 base; bases with no gene match: 6. Written as DNA, the CDR3 is TGTGCCAGCAGCTTGAACACAGGGGCTAATAATTCACCCCTCCACTTT. It codes for CASSLNTGANNSPLHF.

The V gene is TRBV6-5, the J gene TRBJ2-3, with TRBD1 as a possible D gene (5 bases). The CDR3 totals 13 residues. V shed 7 bases and J shed 2 bases, with 10 bases lying between them. CDR1 MNHEY and CDR2 SVGAGI come from the germline V gene. The CDR3 protein is CASKQVTTDTQYF. The CDR3 DNA sequence: TGTGCCAGCAAACAGGTGACCACAGATACGCAGTATTTT.

The gene calls are TRBV10-3 and TRBJ1-2; a possible D gene is TRBD1 (6 bases). Germline loops: CDR1 ENHRY, CDR2 SYGVKD. V was shortened by 5 bases and J by 8 bases, with 18 bases between the two germline ends. The length of the CDR3 is 14 residues. As DNA, the CDR3 is TGTGCCATCAGTAGCATGACAGGCCCCAAAGGCTACACCTTC. Protein: CAISSMTGPKGYTF.

This clone turned up a few times. V is TRBV28 and J is TRBJ2-2; D unclear. The germline V and J ends were trimmed by 4 bases and 3 bases, with 0 bases remaining between them. CDR1 and CDR2 from the germline V gene are MDHEN and SYDVKM. The CDR3 length is 11 residues. CDR3 sequence reads: CASSYTGELFF. CDR3 in DNA: TGTGCCAGCAGTTACACCGGGGAGCTGTTTTTT.

Details on this clone: Other DNA sequences within the sample encode an identical CDR3. The chain uses TRBV20-1 and TRBJ2-7, with 7 bases lining up with TRBD1. V was clipped by 6 bases and J by 4 bases; unmatched bases: 3. The V gene's germline CDR1 is DFQATT and CDR2 SNEGSKA (reference sequence). The CDR3 spans 11 residues. The CDR3: CSATGAYEQYF. CDR3 in DNA: TGCAGTGCCACAGGGGCATACGAGCAGTACTTC.

The chain is built from TRBV9 and TRBJ2-1; TRBD2 aligns across 8 bases. CDR3 size: 18 residues. V lost 0 bases, J lost 0 bases, and 8 bases stayed unmatched. Germline values: CDR1 SGDLS, CDR2 YYNGEE. The CDR3 is CASSVVGGAGGSYNEQFF. The CDR3, as DNA: TGTGCCAGCAGCGTAGTGGGTGGGGCGGGGGGCTCCTACAATGAGCAGTTCTTC.

The gene calls are TRBV19 and TRBJ1-4, with D possibly matching TRBD1 (5 bases). V was clipped by 5 bases and J by 2 bases, with 18 bases between them. The CDR3 sequence is 17 residues long. Germline V gene sequence: CDR1 LNHDA, CDR2 SQIVND (reference sequence). The CDR3 is CASSLWTRAGTNEKLFF. Here the CDR3 DNA reads TGTGCCAGTAGTTTGTGGACACGGGCCGGCACTAATGAAAAACTGTTTTTT.

This CDR3 is CASSAGANTGELFF. CDR3 coding DNA: TGTGCCAGCTCGGCGGGGGCGAACACCGGGGAGCTGTTTTTT. This chain uses TRBV2 with TRBJ2-2; 7 bases fit TRBD2. This CDR3 has 14 residues. Germline assignment: CDR1 SNHLY and CDR2 FYNNEI. The J segment lost 0 bases and the V segment lost 8 bases, leaving 3 bases of the junction unmatched.

The chain recombines TRBV14 with TRBJ2-6; no clear D gene. The CDR3 is 13 residues long. Looked up from germline, CDR1 is SGHDN and CDR2 is FVKESK. Trimming pared 6 bases from V and 0 bases from J, leaving 3 bases between. The CDR3 bases are TGTGCCAGCAGTGACTCTGGGGCCAACGTCCTGACTTTC. This encodes CASSDSGANVLTF.

The V call is TRBV27, the J call TRBJ2-3; 11 bases match TRBD2. Per germline, CDR1 MNHEY and CDR2 SMNVEV (reference sequence). The CDR3 spans 14 residues. Trimming took 6 bases from V and 10 from J; bases not matched to a gene: 9. CDR3 nucleotide sequence: TGTGCCAGCAGGACTAGCGGGGACCTTGGGGCGCAGTATTTT. Encoded protein: CASRTSGDLGAQYF.

CDR3 coding DNA: TGTGCCAGTAAGAGTGGGACAGGGGGGGAGAACACTGAAGCTTTCTTT. Amino acid sequence: CASKSGTGGENTEAFF. The chain carries TRBV19 and TRBJ1-1, with 11 bases lining up with TRBD1. The CDR3 extends over 16 amino acids. V lost 7 bases, J lost 1 base, and 8 bases stayed unmatched. Germline assignment: CDR1 LNHDA and CDR2 SQIVND (reference sequence).